Listed below are T cell receptor beta chains from one sample, sequenced in a study of T cell responses to AZD1222 COVID-19 vaccine. Measured with immunoSEQ multiplex PCR; TCRdb has only the in-frame clones, and not every one. The sample contains about 150,000 clones, roughly 90% of which appear only once. The starting material was peripheral blood, obtained on day 0 of AZD1222 vaccination. These TCRs come from an adult in good health. The CDR3 runs from the conserved cysteine through the conserved F or W. Each record gives: CDR3 DNA, CDR3 protein, V gene, clone size, D gene, J gene. D genes are given only for firm matches. Not all rows give a size; the values are once, few, many and, for expanded clones, a class.

cdr3_nt: TGCGCCAGCAGCTTTGGAACAGGGAGAGATACGCAGTATTTT; cdr3_aa: CASSFGTGRDTQYF; v_call: TRBV5-1; clone_size: .; d_call: .; j_call: TRBJ2-3
cdr3_nt: TGTGCCAGCAGCTTAGGGGTGGGGACTAGCGGCTCAGATACGCAGTATTTT; cdr3_aa: CASSLGVGTSGSDTQYF; v_call: TRBV7-8; clone_size: .; d_call: TRBD2; j_call: TRBJ2-3
cdr3_nt: TGTGCCAGCCTACGGGGAGGAGAGACCCAGTACTTC; cdr3_aa: CASLRGGETQYF; v_call: TRBV2; clone_size: .; d_call: .; j_call: TRBJ2-5
cdr3_nt: TGTGCCAGCAGCTTAACTAGCGGGAACTACAATGAGCAGTTCTTC; cdr3_aa: CASSLTSGNYNEQFF; v_call: TRBV7-2; clone_size: .; d_call: TRBD2; j_call: TRBJ2-1
cdr3_nt: TGTGCCAGCTCACCAGCTGGCAGGGGGTTCACTGAAGCTTTCTTT; cdr3_aa: CASSPAGRGFTEAFF; v_call: TRBV18; clone_size: .; d_call: TRBD1; j_call: TRBJ1-1
cdr3_nt: TGTGCCAGCAGCGGGGGACTAGGGGCCTACGAGCAGTACTTC; cdr3_aa: CASSGGLGAYEQYF; v_call: TRBV7-8; clone_size: .; d_call: TRBD2; j_call: TRBJ2-7
cdr3_nt: TGTGCCACCCCCAGAAGAGAGTCGAGGGGCTACACCTTC; cdr3_aa: CATPRRESRGYTF; v_call: TRBV12-3/TRBV12-4; clone_size: .; d_call: .; j_call: TRBJ1-2
cdr3_nt: TGTGCCAGCAGCCAAGAGAGGTACGTGAAAGGGGATGAGCAGTTCTTC; cdr3_aa: CASSQERYVKGDEQFF; v_call: TRBV3-1/TRBV3-2; clone_size: .; d_call: .; j_call: TRBJ2-1
cdr3_nt: TGTGCCAGCAGCCATAACAGGGAAAATCGCTATGGCTACACCTTC; cdr3_aa: CASSHNRENRYGYTF; v_call: TRBV27; clone_size: .; d_call: .; j_call: TRBJ1-2
cdr3_nt: TGTGCCAGCAGTTTAACAGGGAACACTGAAGCTTTCTTT; cdr3_aa: CASSLTGNTEAFF; v_call: TRBV28; clone_size: .; d_call: .; j_call: TRBJ1-1
cdr3_nt: TGTGCCAGCAGCCGATCCCGCTCTGGAAACACCATATATTTT; cdr3_aa: CASSRSRSGNTIYF; v_call: TRBV6-5; clone_size: .; d_call: .; j_call: TRBJ1-3
cdr3_nt: TGTGCCAGCAGTGTCTCCAGAGGACAGGGCGCTTTCTTT; cdr3_aa: CASSVSRGQGAFF; v_call: TRBV12-3/TRBV12-4; clone_size: .; d_call: TRBD1; j_call: TRBJ1-1
cdr3_nt: TGTGCCACCAGCAGGGCCGGACCGAATCAGCCCCAGCATTTT; cdr3_aa: CATSRAGPNQPQHF; v_call: TRBV15; clone_size: .; d_call: .; j_call: TRBJ1-5
cdr3_nt: TGTGCCAGTTCTCCTCCGACAGGGAGCAATCAGCCCCAGCATTTT; cdr3_aa: CASSPPTGSNQPQHF; v_call: TRBV19; clone_size: .; d_call: TRBD1; j_call: TRBJ1-5
cdr3_nt: TGTGCCAGCAGCTTAGGCATTGGGTCCGGGGAGCTGTTTTTT; cdr3_aa: CASSLGIGSGELFF; v_call: TRBV11-2; clone_size: .; d_call: .; j_call: TRBJ2-2
cdr3_nt: TGTGCCAGCAGCCAGGGATCGATTACCTACGAGCAGTACTTC; cdr3_aa: CASSQGSITYEQYF; v_call: TRBV7-2; clone_size: .; d_call: .; j_call: TRBJ2-7
cdr3_nt: TGTGCCAGCAGTGACTCGGGCAGGGAGAACGGGGAGCTGTTTTTT; cdr3_aa: CASSDSGRENGELFF; v_call: TRBV6-4; clone_size: .; d_call: .; j_call: TRBJ2-2
cdr3_nt: TGTGCCAGCAGCCAGGGACAGGGGGTTTATGGCTACACCTTC; cdr3_aa: CASSQGQGVYGYTF; v_call: TRBV3-1/TRBV3-2; clone_size: .; d_call: TRBD1; j_call: TRBJ1-2
cdr3_nt: TGTGCCAGCAGTGATGGGGAAGATACGCAGTATTTT; cdr3_aa: CASSDGEDTQYF; v_call: TRBV6-4; clone_size: few; d_call: .; j_call: TRBJ2-3
cdr3_nt: TGTGCCAGCTCACCTGGACAGGGAAGAGAGACCCAGTACTTC; cdr3_aa: CASSPGQGRETQYF; v_call: TRBV18; clone_size: .; d_call: TRBD1; j_call: TRBJ2-5
cdr3_nt: TGTGCCTGGAGTGTGGGAGGGGTGAACACTGAAGCTTTCTTT; cdr3_aa: CAWSVGGVNTEAFF; v_call: TRBV30; clone_size: once; d_call: .; j_call: TRBJ1-1
cdr3_nt: TGTGCCAGCAGCTCCCGACAGGGCTGGGGCACAGATACGCAGTATTTT; cdr3_aa: CASSSRQGWGTDTQYF; v_call: TRBV5-8; clone_size: .; d_call: TRBD1; j_call: TRBJ2-3
cdr3_nt: TGTGCCAGCAGCGGAGGGACAGGGCAAATCTACAATGAGCAGTTCTTC; cdr3_aa: CASSGGTGQIYNEQFF; v_call: TRBV11-2; clone_size: .; d_call: TRBD1; j_call: TRBJ2-1
cdr3_nt: TGTGCCAGCAGATCTCTGCCGGGACAGGGGCGTCCCGGAAACACCATATATTTT; cdr3_aa: CASRSLPGQGRPGNTIYF; v_call: TRBV7-8; clone_size: .; d_call: TRBD1; j_call: TRBJ1-3
cdr3_nt: TGTGCCAGTAGTTCGAGAGGTAGGACTAGCGGACTCCAAGAGACCCAGTACTTC; cdr3_aa: CASSSRGRTSGLQETQYF; v_call: TRBV19; clone_size: .; d_call: TRBD2; j_call: TRBJ2-5
cdr3_nt: TGTGCCAGCAGGGAGGGGGACAGGGATAACTATGGCTACACCTTC; cdr3_aa: CASREGDRDNYGYTF; v_call: TRBV2; clone_size: .; d_call: TRBD1; j_call: TRBJ1-2
cdr3_nt: TGTGCCACCAGCAGAGATCTACGGGGCGGAAACACCATATATTTT; cdr3_aa: CATSRDLRGGNTIYF; v_call: TRBV15; clone_size: .; d_call: .; j_call: TRBJ1-3
cdr3_nt: TGTGCCAGCAGTTACACATTTGAAGGACTAGCGGGAGACACCTCCTACAATGAGCAGTTCTTC; cdr3_aa: CASSYTFEGLAGDTSYNEQFF; v_call: TRBV6-2/TRBV6-3; clone_size: .; d_call: TRBD2; j_call: TRBJ2-1
cdr3_nt: TGTGCCAGCAGCTCGGATCGAGGGAGCTCCTATAATTCACCCCTCCACTTT; cdr3_aa: CASSSDRGSSYNSPLHF; v_call: TRBV5-5; clone_size: .; d_call: .; j_call: TRBJ1-6
cdr3_nt: TGTGCCAGCAGCCCCGGGGCCACAGATACGCAGTATTTT; cdr3_aa: CASSPGATDTQYF; v_call: TRBV5-4; clone_size: .; d_call: .; j_call: TRBJ2-3